This entry lists 27 T cell receptor beta chains sequenced from one sample in a study of CD8+ T cells in alopecia areata. Treatment of the sample: oral pan-JAK inhibitor, 5-10 mg twice daily. Extraction and reverse transcription of RNA yielded cDNA as the sequencing template. The repertoire was sequenced with immunoSEQ multiplex PCR; TCRdb's copy has only in-frame clones and lacks some. The repertoire holds some 200,000 clones, with more than 45% as singletons. The input for sequencing was CD4+ T cells sorted from blood, taken at week 24, from a patient treated with tofacitinib. These receptor sequences come from a human donor with alopecia areata.

V and J are TRBV10-3 and TRBJ2-7; D unresolved. Germline V gene sequence: CDR1 ENHRY, CDR2 SYGVKD. Trimming stripped 2 bases from V and 0 bases from J, with 5 bases between. CDR3 length: 13 amino acids. CDR3 nucleotides: TGTGCCATCAGTGAGAGAAGCTCCTACGAGCAGTACTTC. Its protein product is CAISERSSYEQYF.

This rearrangement joins TRBV19 to TRBJ2-7; a possible D gene is TRBD1 (6 bases). CDR3 length equals 14 residues. V shed 2 bases and J shed 5 bases, with 13 bases lying between them. Germline V gene data show CDR1 as LNHDA and CDR2 as SQIVND (reference sequence). CDR3 in DNA: TGTGCCAGTAGTATACTGCAGGGGTTGAACGAGCAGTACTTC. Amino acids: CASSILQGLNEQYF.

V and J are TRBV29-1 and TRBJ1-2; possibly TRBD1 for D (5 bases). The CDR3 is 14 amino acids. CDR1 SQVTM and CDR2 ANQGSEA come from the germline V gene. Trimming removed 5 bases from V and 0 bases from J, with 13 bases in between. CDR3 DNA: TGCAGCGTTCCTGGGGGAGGCCCTAACTATGGCTACACCTTC. This encodes CSVPGGGPNYGYTF.

The chain has TRBV6-5 and TRBJ1-2; D not certain. CDR3 length: 13 residues. Germline V lookup: CDR1 MNHEY, CDR2 SVGAGI. Deletions cut 11 bases from V and 2 bases from J, with 15 bases between. For the CDR3, the DNA is TGTGCCGCCGGACGGGAAATCAACTATGGCTACACCTTC. Protein product: CAAGREINYGYTF.

This sequence joins TRBV10-3 and TRBJ2-5, with D possibly called TRBD1 or TRBD2 (5 bases each). CDR1 and CDR2 (germline): ENHRY, SYGVKD. The germline V and J ends were trimmed by 2 bases and 4 bases, with 5 bases remaining between them. The CDR3 covers 12 residues. CDR3 DNA: TGTGCCATCAGTGAGGGGGGAGAGACCCAGTACTTC. It is translated as CAISEGGETQYF.

In this sample, this clone turned up once. The chain uses TRBV27 and TRBJ2-5; 12 bases line up with TRBD2. CDR1 is MNHEY and CDR2 is SMNVEV in the germline V gene (reference sequence). V was pared by 2 bases and J by 7 bases, with 8 bases of the junction left unmatched. The CDR3 is 16 residues long. CDR3 sequence reads: CASSLTASGGGRTQYF. For the CDR3, the DNA is TGTGCCAGCAGTTTAACCGCTAGCGGGGGGGGTCGGACCCAGTACTTC.

The chain is built from TRBV27 and TRBJ2-5; D is unclear. Germline values: CDR1 MNHEY, CDR2 SMNVEV (reference sequence). The CDR3 extends over 13 amino acids. V gave up 3 bases and J gave up 5 bases, with 10 bases separating them. As DNA, the CDR3 is TGTGCCAGCAGTTTTAGACTCGGGGAGACCCAGTACTTC. This gives the protein CASSFRLGETQYF.

The chain recombines TRBV29-1 with TRBJ1-2; TRBD1 matches 8 bases. This CDR3 comprises 14 residues. Germline values: CDR1 SQVTM, CDR2 ANQGSEA. Germline trimming cut 6 bases from V and 12 bases from J; bases unmatched to any gene: 18. CDR3 in amino acids: CSVPKSAGGLSHTF. In nucleotides, the CDR3 is TGCAGCGTCCCTAAGTCGGCAGGGGGCCTTAGCCACACCTTC. The variable domain in full, with the rest retrieved from reference TRBV29-1 and TRBJ1-2, is SAVISQKPSRDICQRGTSLTIQCQVDSQVTMMFWYRQQPGQSLTLIATANQGSEATYESGFVIDKFPISRPNLTFSTLTVSNMSPEDSSIYLCSVPKSAGGLSHTFGSGTRLTVV.

This clone was observed a handful of times. The chain combines TRBV5-1 with TRBJ2-1, with 9 nucleotides matching TRBD2. V lost 1 base to trimming and J lost 8 bases; unmatched junction nucleotides: 4. CDR1 is SGHRS and CDR2 is YFSETQ in the germline V gene. The CDR3 consists of 14 residues. The CDR3 loop is CASSLLAGEDEQFF. DNA for the CDR3: TGCGCCAGCAGCTTGTTAGCGGGAGAGGATGAGCAGTTCTTC.

This clone was recorded a few times. The chain combines TRBV29-1 with TRBJ2-1; D is perhaps TRBD1 or TRBD2 (6 bases each). Trimming left V 6 bases short and J 7 bases short, with 22 bases between. This CDR3 is built from 15 residues. Per germline, CDR1 SQVTM and CDR2 ANQGSEA. This CDR3 is CSVGSGAGGGNEQFF. CDR3 sequence (DNA): TGCAGCGTCGGCTCAGGGGCGGGTGGGGGGAATGAGCAGTTCTTC.

The chain links TRBV30 to TRBJ2-1, with D maybe TRBD1 (6 bases). CDR3 size: 11 residues. V was trimmed by 3 bases and J by 14 bases, leaving 14 bases between them. Per germline, CDR1 GTSNPN and CDR2 SVGIG (reference sequence). CDR3 coding DNA: TGTGCCTGGAGGGTTGGGGGCTGGGAGTTCTTC. This encodes CAWRVGGWEFF.

This clone was recorded a few times. The rearrangement links TRBV18 to TRBJ2-5, with D unresolved. The V gene lost 2 bases and the J gene lost 1 base, with 2 bases spanning the gap. CDR1 and CDR2 from the germline V gene are KGHSH and LQKENI. The CDR3 loop spans 12 amino acids. The DNA of the CDR3 is TGTGCCAGCTCACCAGTCCAAGAGACCCAGTACTTC. Translation: CASSPVQETQYF.

V usage is TRBV15 and J usage is TRBJ1-4; D is perhaps TRBD1 (6 bases). Deletions cut 0 bases from V and 11 bases from J, with 13 bases between. Looked up from germline, CDR1 is LNHNV and CDR2 is YYDKDF (reference sequence). The CDR3 totals 14 residues. This chain's CDR3 is CATSRESDRQKLFF. The CDR3 coding sequence is TGTGCCACCAGCAGAGAGTCAGACAGGCAGAAACTGTTTTTT.

The J gene is TRBJ1-2, the V gene TRBV6-4; D gene unclear. CDR3 length equals 15 residues. The ends were cut back, 6 bases at V and 5 bases at J, with 19 bases in the middle. Germline CDR1 and CDR2: MRHNA and SNTAGT. CDR3 residues: CASSAYPQTDYGYTF. The CDR3 region has the DNA TGTGCCAGCAGCGCCTATCCTCAGACGGATTATGGCTACACCTTC.

At least ten counts were recorded for this clone. V usage is TRBV7-2 and J usage is TRBJ2-7; possibly TRBD2 for D (5 bases). The germline V gene encodes CDR1 SGHTA and CDR2 FQGNSA. The CDR3 is made up of 14 amino acids. Trimming took off 2 bases at V and 2 bases at J, with 10 bases between the two ends. The CDR3 sequence: CASSLSGGAYEQYF. CDR3 bases: TGTGCCAGCAGCTTAAGCGGAGGAGCCTACGAGCAGTACTTC.

The rearrangement joins TRBV19 to TRBJ1-2; D is uncertain. V was trimmed by 7 bases and J by 6 bases, leaving 18 bases between them. The CDR3 runs to 14 residues. The germline V gene has CDR1 LNHDA and CDR2 SQIVND (reference sequence). CDR3 sequence: CASKLGTQWDGYTF. The CDR3 nucleotides read TGTGCCAGTAAATTGGGCACACAATGGGATGGCTACACCTTC.

The genes are TRBV4-3 and TRBJ2-7, with a weak D call TRBD1 (6 bases). The DNA matches TRBJ2-1 better at its end, which makes the J call doubtful. The CDR3 is 13 amino acids. The germline V gene encodes CDR1 LGHNA and CDR2 YSLEER. The chain's CDR3 is CASSLRGRGEQFF. The CDR3 DNA follows: TGCGCCAGCAGTCTCAGGGGTCGGGGTGAGCAGTTCTTC.

The J gene is TRBJ2-7, the V gene TRBV6-6, with 9 bases lining up with TRBD1. The CDR3 covers 15 residues. J gave up 6 bases and V 4 bases, and 10 bases lay outside the gene matches. Per the germline V gene, CDR1 is MNHNY and CDR2 is SVGAGI (reference sequence). For the CDR3, the DNA is TGTGCCAGCAGTTTCGGGACAGGGAGAGCCTCCGAGCAGTACTTC. Encoded protein: CASSFGTGRASEQYF.

This sequence joins TRBV9 and TRBJ2-6; TRBD1 agrees at 8 bases. The CDR3 consists of 18 residues. Trimming removed 3 bases from V and 3 bases from J; junction bases left unmatched: 11. Germline-derived CDR1 and CDR2 are SGDLS and YYNGEE. This CDR3 reads CASSGELQGDIGANVLTF. The DNA of the CDR3 is TGTGCCAGCAGCGGAGAGTTACAGGGGGATATTGGGGCCAACGTCCTGACTTTC. The full variable domain, in which reference TRBV9 and TRBJ2-6 provide the parts outside the CDR3, is DSGVTQTPKHLITATGQRVTLRCSPRSGDLSVYWYQQSLDQGLQFLIQYYNGEERAKGNILERFSAQQFPDLHSELNLSSLELGDSALYFCASSGELQGDIGANVLTFGAGSRLTVL.

Only a few counts were recorded for this clone. The chain has TRBV6-5 and TRBJ1-1; possibly TRBD1 for D (5 bases). This CDR3 has 11 residues. Germline V gene data show CDR1 as MNHEY and CDR2 as SVGAGI. The V end lost 7 bases, the J end lost 10 bases, and 13 bases lay between the germline ends. CDR3 loop: CASKEGLAAFF. CDR3 coding DNA: TGTGCCAGCAAGGAGGGACTGGCAGCTTTCTTT.

This chain connects TRBV28 to TRBJ1-1; TRBD1 is a possible D gene (6 bases). Germline V CDR1 and CDR2: MDHEN, SYDVKM. Trimming pared 4 bases from V and 8 bases from J, leaving 11 bases between. The CDR3 consists of 12 residues. The CDR3: CASSYRGREAFF. The CDR3 region has the DNA TGTGCCAGCAGTTACCGGGGGCGCGAAGCTTTCTTT. The whole variable domain, filled in from reference TRBV28 and TRBJ1-1, reads DVKVTQSSRYLVKRTGEKVFLECVQDMDHENMFWYRQDPGLGLRLIYFSYDVKMKEKGDIPEGYSVSREKKERFSLILESASTNQTSMYLCASSYRGREAFFGQGTRLTVV.

The rearrangement uses TRBV5-4 and TRBJ2-5; 9 bases agree with TRBD2. Trimming at V came to 4 bases and at J to 2 bases, leaving 6 bases not matched to a gene. Germline CDR1 and CDR2: SGHNT and YYREEE (reference sequence). The CDR3 length is 15 residues. In DNA form, the CDR3 reads TGTGCCAGCAGCGTAGCGGGAGAGCGACAAGAGACCCAGTACTTC. Its protein is CASSVAGERQETQYF.

The chain uses TRBV5-1 and TRBJ2-7; TRBD2 agrees at 12 bases. The V gene's germline CDR1 is SGHRS and CDR2 YFSETQ. V shed 4 bases and J 7 bases; nucleotides not matched to a gene: 6. The CDR3 has 14 amino acids. The CDR3 DNA sequence: TGCGCCAGCAGCCCGACTAGCGGGAGCGGGGAGCAGTACTTC. Protein product: CASSPTSGSGEQYF. The full variable domain, its missing parts supplied by reference TRBV5-1 and TRBJ2-7, is KAGVTQTPRYLIKTRGQQVTLSCSPISGHRSVSWYQQTPGQGLQFLFEYFSETQRNKGNFPGRFSGRQFSNSRSEMNVSTLELGDSALYLCASSPTSGSGEQYFGPGTRLTVT.

There are a few counts of this clone. The V and J genes are TRBV14 and TRBJ2-1; a weak D match, TRBD2 (6 bases). Germline lookup yields CDR1 SGHDN and CDR2 FVKESK. Between the trimmed V and J ends, which lost 0 bases and 8 bases, there was a span of 26 bases. The CDR3 is 19 residues long. The CDR3 DNA reads TGTGCCAGCAGCCAAGATGCGGCAGGGTCGGGACTGATGGCATATGAGCAGTTCTTC. It codes for CASSQDAAGSGLMAYEQFF.

Only a few counts were recorded for this clone. The chain uses TRBV30 and TRBJ2-5; D is unresolved. The CDR3 totals 15 residues. The germline V and J ends were trimmed by 0 bases and 6 bases, with 17 bases remaining between them. Per germline, CDR1 GTSNPN and CDR2 SVGIG (reference sequence). The CDR3 DNA is TGTGCCTGGAGTGTGGGCTCAGTGGGTAAGAAGACCCAGTACTTC. Amino acid sequence: CAWSVGSVGKKTQYF.

This sequence joins TRBV27 and TRBJ2-2, with a tentative D call TRBD1 (8 bases). V was pared by 6 bases and J by 2 bases, with 16 bases between. CDR3 length: 16 amino acids. Looked up from germline, CDR1 is MNHEY and CDR2 is SMNVEV (reference sequence). CDR3 in amino acids: CASSLDRGLNTGELFF. DNA for the CDR3: TGTGCCAGCAGCCTCGACAGGGGACTAAACACCGGGGAGCTGTTTTTT.

This clone appeared a few times. The V gene is TRBV11-2, the J gene TRBJ1-1, with 7 bases aligning to TRBD1. The CDR3 has 16 residues. Per the germline V gene, CDR1 is SGHAT and CDR2 is FQNNGV. The V segment lost 4 bases and the J segment 6 bases; nucleotides outside the gene matches: 14. CDR3 region: CASSWWEGAGDPEAFF. The CDR3 nucleotides are TGTGCCAGCAGCTGGTGGGAGGGGGCAGGGGATCCTGAAGCTTTCTTT.